The T cell receptor beta chain under discussion was sequenced for a study of T cell repertoires in cytomegalovirus infection. Study-level information: Matching HLA type and CMV infection were both indicated by public TCR beta signatures.

The CDR3 runs 15 residues. This clonotype has a handful of counts. One junction end disagrees with the germline gene, perhaps due to a read error. TCRdb analysed the reads with MiXCR anew, one entry per CDR3 protein. The profile shows about 740,000 distinct CDR3 sequences, approximately 34% of them singletons. The TCR was taken from a human donor in good health (CMV status not recorded). Some clones in this sample may be carry-over from other donors' samples. Sequenced sample: PBMCs. The V and J genes are TRBV5-3 and TRBJ2-4; D is tentatively TRBD1 or TRBD2 (7 bases each). TRBV5-3 is classed as an ORF, of uncertain function. The CDR3 DNA reads as TGTGCCAGCAGCTTGAGTGGGGAGGGACAGAACATTCAGTACTTC. Translation: CASSLSGEGQNIQYF.